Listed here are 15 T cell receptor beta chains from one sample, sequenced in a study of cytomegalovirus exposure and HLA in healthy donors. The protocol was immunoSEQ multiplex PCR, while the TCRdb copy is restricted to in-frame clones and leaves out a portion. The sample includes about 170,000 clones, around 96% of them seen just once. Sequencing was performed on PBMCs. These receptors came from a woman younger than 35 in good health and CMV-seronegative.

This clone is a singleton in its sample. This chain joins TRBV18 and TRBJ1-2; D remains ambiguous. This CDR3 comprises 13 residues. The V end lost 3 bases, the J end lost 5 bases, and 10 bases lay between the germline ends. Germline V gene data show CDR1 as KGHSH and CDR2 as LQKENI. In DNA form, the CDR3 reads TGTGCCAGCTCACCTCAGCTGACATATGGCTACACCTTC. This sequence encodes CASSPQLTYGYTF.

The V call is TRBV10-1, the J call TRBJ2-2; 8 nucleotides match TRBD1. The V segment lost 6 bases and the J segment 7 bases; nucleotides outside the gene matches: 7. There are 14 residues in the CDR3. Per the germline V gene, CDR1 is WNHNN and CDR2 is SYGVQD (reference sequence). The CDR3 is CASRPGQGGGELFF. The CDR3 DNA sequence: TGCGCCAGCAGACCCGGACAGGGAGGCGGGGAGCTGTTTTTT.

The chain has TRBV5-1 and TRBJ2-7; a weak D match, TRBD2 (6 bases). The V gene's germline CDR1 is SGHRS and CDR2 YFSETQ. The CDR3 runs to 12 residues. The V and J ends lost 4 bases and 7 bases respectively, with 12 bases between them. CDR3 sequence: CASSLPGEEQYF. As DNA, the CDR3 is TGCGCCAGCAGCCTTCCGGGGGAGGAGCAGTACTTC.

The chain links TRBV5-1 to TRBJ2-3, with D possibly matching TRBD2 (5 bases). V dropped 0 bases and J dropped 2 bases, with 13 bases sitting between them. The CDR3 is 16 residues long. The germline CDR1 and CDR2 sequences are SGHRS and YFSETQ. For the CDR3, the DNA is TGCGCCAGCAGCTTGGTGGTATTAGACTACACAGATACGCAGTATTTT. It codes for CASSLVVLDYTDTQYF.

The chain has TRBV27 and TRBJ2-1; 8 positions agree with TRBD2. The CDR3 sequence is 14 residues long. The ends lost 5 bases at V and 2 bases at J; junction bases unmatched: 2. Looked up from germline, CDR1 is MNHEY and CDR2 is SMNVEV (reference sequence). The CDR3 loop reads CASSAGGAYNEQFF. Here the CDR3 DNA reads TGTGCCAGCAGTGCGGGGGGAGCCTACAATGAGCAGTTCTTC.

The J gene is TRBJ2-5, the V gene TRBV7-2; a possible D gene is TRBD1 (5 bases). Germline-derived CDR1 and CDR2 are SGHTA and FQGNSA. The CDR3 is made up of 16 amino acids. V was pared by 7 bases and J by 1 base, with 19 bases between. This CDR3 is CASTDWGRLSQETQYF. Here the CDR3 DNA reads TGTGCCAGCACCGACTGGGGCCGACTCAGCCAAGAGACCCAGTACTTC.

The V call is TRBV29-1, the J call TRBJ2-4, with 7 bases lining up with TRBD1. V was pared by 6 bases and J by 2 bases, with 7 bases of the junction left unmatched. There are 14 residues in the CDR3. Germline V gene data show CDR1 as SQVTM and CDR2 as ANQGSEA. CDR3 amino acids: CSVQRTGSKNIQYF. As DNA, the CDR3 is TGCAGCGTGCAACGGACAGGATCCAAAAACATTCAGTACTTC.

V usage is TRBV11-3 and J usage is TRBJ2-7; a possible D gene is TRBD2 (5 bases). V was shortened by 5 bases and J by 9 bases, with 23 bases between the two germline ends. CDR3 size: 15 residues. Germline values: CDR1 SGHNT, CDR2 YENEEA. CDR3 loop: CASSPNGAATAGQYF. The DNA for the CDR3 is TGTGCCAGCAGCCCTAACGGAGCGGCCACTGCCGGGCAGTACTTC.

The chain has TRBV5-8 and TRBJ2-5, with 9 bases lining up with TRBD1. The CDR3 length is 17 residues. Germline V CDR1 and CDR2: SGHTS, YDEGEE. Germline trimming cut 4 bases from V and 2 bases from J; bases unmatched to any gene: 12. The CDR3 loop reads CASSRISPGTGQETQYF. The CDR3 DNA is TGTGCCAGCAGCCGAATATCGCCCGGGACAGGGCAAGAGACCCAGTACTTC.

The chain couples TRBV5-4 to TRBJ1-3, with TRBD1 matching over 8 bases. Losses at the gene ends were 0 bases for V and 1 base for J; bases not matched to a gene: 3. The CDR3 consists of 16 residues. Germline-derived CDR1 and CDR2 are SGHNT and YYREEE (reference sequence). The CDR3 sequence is CASSLGTGWSGNTIYF. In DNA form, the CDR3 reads TGTGCCAGCAGCTTGGGGACAGGGTGGTCTGGAAACACCATATATTTT.

The chain's CDR3 is CASSLDYHLVTQETQYF. CDR3 in DNA: TGTGCCAGCAGCTTAGACTACCACCTAGTGACCCAAGAGACCCAGTACTTC. The chain couples TRBV7-8 to TRBJ2-5; D gene unclear. Trimming removed 1 base from V and 1 base from J, with 16 bases in between. This CDR3 has 17 residues. The germline CDR1 and CDR2 sequences are SGHVS and FQNEAQ.

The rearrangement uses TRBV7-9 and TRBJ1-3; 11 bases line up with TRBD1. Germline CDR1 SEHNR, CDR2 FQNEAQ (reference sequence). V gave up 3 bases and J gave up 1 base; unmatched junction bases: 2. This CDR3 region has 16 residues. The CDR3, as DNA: TGTGCCAGCAGCTTGGACAGGGGGCTTTCTGGAAACACCATATATTTT. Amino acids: CASSLDRGLSGNTIYF.

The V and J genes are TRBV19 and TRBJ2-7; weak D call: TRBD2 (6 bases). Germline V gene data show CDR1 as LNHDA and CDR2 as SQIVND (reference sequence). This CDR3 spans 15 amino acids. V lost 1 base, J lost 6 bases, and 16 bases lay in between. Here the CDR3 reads CASSIGRGGTGEQYF. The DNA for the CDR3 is TGTGCCAGTAGTATAGGGAGGGGCGGAACAGGCGAGCAGTACTTC.

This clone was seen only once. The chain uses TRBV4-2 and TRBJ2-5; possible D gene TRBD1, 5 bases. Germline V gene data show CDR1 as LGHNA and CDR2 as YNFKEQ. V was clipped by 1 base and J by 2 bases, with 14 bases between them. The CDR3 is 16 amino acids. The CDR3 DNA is TGTGCCAGCAGCCAAGGGACACAGACGAAGCAAGAGACCCAGTACTTC. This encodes CASSQGTQTKQETQYF.

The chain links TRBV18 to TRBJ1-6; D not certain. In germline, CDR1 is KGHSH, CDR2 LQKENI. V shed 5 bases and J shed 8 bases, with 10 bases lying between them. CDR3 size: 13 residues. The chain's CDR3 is CASSYEAYSPLHF. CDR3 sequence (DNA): TGTGCCAGCTCATACGAGGCATATTCACCCCTCCACTTT.